One and the same sample provided the 28 T cell receptor beta chains below, sequenced in a study of T-cell reconstitution after alpha-beta-depleted transplantation in children. Preparation of the TCRbeta library involved a method that used unique molecular identifiers. TCRdb processed the PCR reads anew with MiXCR; each CDR3 protein has one entry. The top ten hold 1.1% of the sample, which has hundreds of thousands of distinct CDR3 sequences, around 17% seen once. The material sequenced was PBMCs from the stem cell graft donor, taken from the stem cell graft. The receptors were gathered from a human donor who donated a stem cell graft to a child with acute myeloid leukemia.

This clonotype has a count of ten or more. The J gene is TRBJ2-3, the V gene TRBV20-1; 11 bases fit TRBD2. Germline V CDR1 and CDR2: DFQATT, SNEGSKA (reference sequence). The CDR3 consists of 14 residues. Unmatched junction bases numbered 1, after V lost 0 bases and J lost 5 bases. The CDR3: CSARELAGVDTQYF. In DNA form, the CDR3 reads TGCAGTGCTAGAGAACTAGCGGGGGTAGATACGCAGTATTTT.

V gene TRBV4-3 combines with J gene TRBJ2-5; TRBD2 aligns across 11 bases. Looked up from germline, CDR1 is LGHNA and CDR2 is YSLEER. The V and J ends lost 0 bases and 1 base, in that order; junction bases with no gene match: 4. The CDR3 consists of 17 residues. The DNA for the CDR3 is TGCGCCAGCAGCCAAGATAAAACTAGCGGGGGCCAAGAGACCCAGTACTTC. This encodes CASSQDKTSGGQETQYF.

The table lists this clonotype with a few counts. The rearrangement joins TRBV20-1 to TRBJ1-1, with no clear D. The CDR3 runs to 14 residues. Deletions cut 0 bases from V and 0 bases from J, with 8 bases between. From germline, CDR1 is DFQATT and CDR2 SNEGSKA (reference sequence). The CDR3, as DNA: TGCAGTGCTAGAGATCGCAGGATGAACACTGAAGCTTTCTTT. Translation gives CSARDRRMNTEAFF.

This clonotype was found a few times. V gene TRBV28 combines with J gene TRBJ1-2; D might be TRBD1 (5 bases). Germline values: CDR1 MDHEN, CDR2 SYDVKM. V lost 4 bases and J lost 4, with 13 bases in between. The length of the CDR3 is 14 residues. CDR3 bases: TGTGCCAGCAGTTGGGACCTTTGGGTCTATGGCTACACCTTC. Its translation: CASSWDLWVYGYTF.

This clonotype was picked up many times. This chain connects TRBV12-3 or TRBV12-4 to TRBJ2-4; no definite D call. V lost 8 bases and J 0 bases, leaving 8 bases between the germline ends. The CDR3 spans 13 residues. The CDR3 protein is CASLDLAKNIQYF. The CDR3 nucleotides read TGTGCCAGCTTAGATCTAGCCAAAAACATTCAGTACTTC.

This clonotype has ten or more counts. J is TRBJ2-3 and V is TRBV20-1; TRBD2 matches at 8 bases. CDR1 is DFQATT and CDR2 is SNEGSKA in the germline V gene (reference sequence). CDR3 length: 11 amino acids. Here the CDR3 reads CAGGGTDTQYF. DNA of the CDR3: TGCGCCGGGGGGGGCACAGATACGCAGTATTTT.

This clonotype has ten or more counts. The rearrangement uses TRBV12-3 or TRBV12-4 and TRBJ2-7; no definite D call. This CDR3 has 15 amino acids. The V end was cut by 3 bases, the J end by 3 bases, with 15 bases between. Written as DNA, the CDR3 is TGTGCCAGCAGTTTGGCGGATGGGGTTGTCTACGAGCAGTACTTC. Translation: CASSLADGVVYEQYF.

V gene TRBV4-1 combines with J gene TRBJ2-7; D is perhaps TRBD1 or TRBD2 (5 bases each). Germline V gene data show CDR1 as MGHRA and CDR2 as YSYEKL. With 3 bases removed from V and 3 bases from J, the gap between germline ends came to 18 bases. CDR3 size: 16 residues. CDR3 sequence: CASSHDPGQFLYEQYF. The DNA for the CDR3 is TGCGCCAGCAGCCATGATCCGGGGCAGTTCCTCTACGAGCAGTACTTC.

As DNA, the CDR3 is TGTGCCAGCAGCTTAGTAGTCGCTGGACAAGAGACCCAGTACTTC. This sequence encodes CASSLVVAGQETQYF. The V gene is TRBV7-9, the J gene TRBJ2-5; D unclear. Germline CDR1 SEHNR, CDR2 FQNEAQ (reference sequence). V was clipped by 1 base and J by 2 bases, with 11 bases between them. The CDR3 totals 15 residues.

There are many counts of this clonotype. This chain joins TRBV12-3 or TRBV12-4 and TRBJ2-5; D is unresolved. CDR3 size: 13 residues. Trimming pared 2 bases from V and 1 base from J, leaving 5 bases between. The CDR3: CASSLRVQETQYF. CDR3 DNA: TGTGCCAGCAGTTTAAGGGTCCAAGAGACCCAGTACTTC.

This clonotype was seen repeatedly, ten times or more. The V gene is TRBV20-1, the J gene TRBJ2-3; D is possibly TRBD2 (5 bases). Germline values: CDR1 DFQATT, CDR2 SNEGSKA (reference sequence). Trimming took 0 bases from V and 0 from J, leaving 10 bases between them. The CDR3 extends over 15 amino acids. CDR3 protein: CSARDLDYSTDTQYF. CDR3 in DNA: TGCAGTGCTAGAGACCTCGACTATAGCACAGATACGCAGTATTTT.

CDR3 in DNA: TGCAGTGCTGGGGACAAGACATTCTATGGCTACACCTTC. Translating it yields CSAGDKTFYGYTF. This sequence joins TRBV20-1 and TRBJ1-2; D may be TRBD1 (6 bases). With 5 bases removed from V and 4 bases from J, the gap between germline ends came to 14 bases. Germline V gene data show CDR1 as DFQATT and CDR2 as SNEGSKA (reference sequence). CDR3 length equals 13 residues.

CDR3 region: CSAGPRRGSSYEQYF. The CDR3 region has the DNA TGCAGTGCTGGCCCACGGCGGGGGAGCTCCTACGAGCAGTACTTC. V and J are TRBV20-1 and TRBJ2-7; 7 bases align to TRBD2. The length of the CDR3 is 15 residues. Germline loops: CDR1 DFQATT, CDR2 SNEGSKA (reference sequence). The junction had 10 bases not matched to a gene; V was cut back by 5 bases and J by 0 bases.

This clonotype was found many times. This rearrangement joins TRBV20-1 to TRBJ2-7; the D gene is possibly TRBD2 (5 bases). V was trimmed by 5 bases and J by 0 bases, leaving 20 bases between them. Looked up from germline, CDR1 is DFQATT and CDR2 is SNEGSKA (reference sequence). The CDR3 has 16 amino acids. The DNA of the CDR3 is TGCAGTGCTCCGGCTTACCTCGGACGGGGCTCCTACGAGCAGTACTTC. Translation gives CSAPAYLGRGSYEQYF.

The J gene is TRBJ2-1, the V gene TRBV12-3 or TRBV12-4; TRBD2 matches 12 bases. V gave up 4 bases and J gave up 8 bases; unmatched junction bases: 15. The CDR3 length is 18 residues. For the CDR3, the DNA is TGTGCCAGCAGTTCGCTAGCGGGGGGGGCCCCCCGCAGTGATGAGCAGTTCTTC. Translating gives CASSSLAGGAPRSDEQFF.

This clonotype was recorded only once. This sequence joins TRBV18 and TRBJ2-7, with D hard to call. From germline, CDR1 is KGHSH and CDR2 LQKENI. This CDR3 has 13 amino acids. Trimming removed 4 bases from V and 7 bases from J, with 14 bases in between. The chain's CDR3 is CASSREGLGEQYF. CDR3 in DNA: TGTGCCAGCTCACGTGAAGGGTTGGGAGAGCAGTACTTC.

The chain couples TRBV20-1 to TRBJ2-5; 7 bases fit TRBD2. Germline V CDR1 and CDR2: DFQATT, SNEGSKA (reference sequence). The CDR3 has 15 residues. After removal of 3 bases from V and 1 base from J, the junction contained 8 bases not matched to a gene. The CDR3: CSASSLAVGQETQYF. DNA for the CDR3: TGCAGTGCTAGTAGTCTAGCGGTGGGCCAAGAGACCCAGTACTTC.

V gene TRBV5-1 combines with J gene TRBJ2-3; possible D gene TRBD2, 5 bases. V shed 3 bases and J shed 5 bases, with 10 bases lying between them. CDR1 SGHRS and CDR2 YFSETQ come from the germline V gene. CDR3 length: 13 residues. The CDR3 bases are TGCGCCAGCAGCTCGCCGGGGATAGATACGCAGTATTTT. Protein product: CASSSPGIDTQYF.

The sample holds a few counts of this clonotype. CDR3 in DNA: TGTGCCAGCAGCCGCGTACAGGGGCAGCAGGCTTTCTTT. Encoded protein: CASSRVQGQQAFF. This rearrangement joins TRBV7-2 to TRBJ1-1; 7 nucleotides match TRBD1. Unmatched junction bases numbered 11, after V lost 5 bases and J lost 11 bases. The germline CDR1 and CDR2 sequences are SGHTA and FQGNSA. This CDR3 comprises 13 residues.

The chain recombines TRBV30 with TRBJ2-7; TRBD1 matches 7 bases. Trimming removed 7 bases from V and 4 bases from J; junction bases left unmatched: 10. Germline CDR1 is GTSNPN and CDR2 is SVGIG (reference sequence). The CDR3 extends over 13 amino acids. The CDR3 reads CAFLRTGFYEQYF. The CDR3 nucleotides read TGTGCCTTCCTACGGACAGGTTTTTACGAGCAGTACTTC.

This clonotype was counted between two and nine times. This chain links TRBV5-1 with TRBJ2-7; perhaps TRBD1 as D (5 bases). V shed 1 base and J shed 6 bases, with 11 bases lying between them. The CDR3 contains 13 residues. CDR1 and CDR2 (germline): SGHRS, YFSETQ. This CDR3 reads CASSLSDSAEQYV. The CDR3 nucleotides read TGCGCCAGCAGCTTGTCCGACAGCGCCGAGCAGTACGTC.

V is TRBV20-1 and J is TRBJ2-5, with 10 bases aligning to TRBD2. V lost 2 bases to trimming and J lost 7 bases; unmatched junction nucleotides: 10. This CDR3 comprises 15 residues. Germline assignment: CDR1 DFQATT and CDR2 SNEGSKA (reference sequence). As DNA, the CDR3 is TGCAGTGCTAGACTAGCGGGGGCCCGTTCGGGGACCCAGTACTTC. Translating it yields CSARLAGARSGTQYF.

This clonotype was recorded at least ten times. The rearrangement joins TRBV27 to TRBJ1-1; TRBD1 might be the D (6 bases). Germline assignment: CDR1 MNHEY and CDR2 SMNVEV (reference sequence). V gave up 8 bases and J gave up 4 bases, with 14 bases separating them. This CDR3 spans 13 amino acids. CDR3 sequence reads: CASGLQGGTEAFF. CDR3 bases: TGTGCCAGCGGGTTACAGGGAGGCACTGAAGCTTTCTTT.

This clonotype has just a few counts. V usage is TRBV20-1 and J usage is TRBJ2-7; D might be TRBD1 (6 bases). CDR3 length: 14 amino acids. V was cut by 6 bases and J by 5 bases, with 20 bases left in between. Germline assignment: CDR1 DFQATT and CDR2 SNEGSKA (reference sequence). CDR3: CSALSPGHSDEQYF. The CDR3 DNA reads TGCAGTGCCCTCAGTCCGGGACATAGCGACGAGCAGTACTTC.

CDR3 bases: TGCAGTGCTAGAGTGGGACTAGCGGGTGCCTACAATGAGCAGTTCTTC. Protein: CSARVGLAGAYNEQFF. The chain uses TRBV20-1 and TRBJ2-1; 12 positions match TRBD2. CDR3 length equals 16 residues. V shed 1 base and J 2 bases; nucleotides not matched to a gene: 3. Germline CDR1 DFQATT, CDR2 SNEGSKA (reference sequence).

The table lists this clonotype with many counts. The germline gene is not matched at one end of the junction; a read error may be the cause. The rearrangement links TRBV20-1 to TRBJ2-1; a weak D match, TRBD1 (6 bases). From germline, CDR1 is DFQATT and CDR2 SNEGSKA (reference sequence). The CDR3 contains 13 residues. The CDR3 spells CSVRGGRHNEQFF. Written as DNA, the CDR3 is TGCAGTGTTAGAGGGGGTAGGCACAATGAGCAGTTCTTC.

This clonotype was seen more than once but under ten times. The chain couples TRBV9 to TRBJ1-2, with 8 bases fitting TRBD1. Trimming took 2 bases from V and 6 from J; bases not matched to a gene: 3. In germline, CDR1 is SGDLS, CDR2 YYNGEE. The CDR3 contains 13 residues. The CDR3 DNA follows: TGTGCCAGCAGCGTGGACAGGGTACATGGCTACACCTTC. The encoded protein is CASSVDRVHGYTF.

This clonotype was counted at least ten times. This chain uses TRBV15 with TRBJ1-3; D is uncertain. The CDR3 has 12 amino acids. Germline lookup yields CDR1 LNHNV and CDR2 YYDKDF (reference sequence). Trimming cost V 8 bases and J 4 bases, with 9 bases left between them. CDR3 coding DNA: TGTGCCACCTCGCCGAGGGGAAACACCATATATTTT. It yields the protein CATSPRGNTIYF.